This T cell receptor (beta chain) was observed in a study of blood T cell repertoires in COVID-19. CDR1 and CDR2 (germline): MDHEN, SYDVKM. The V end lost 2 bases, the J end lost 3 bases, and 11 bases lay between the germline ends. The CDR3 length is 15 residues. This table comes from immunoSEQ multiplex PCR, and its TCRdb copy is limited to in-frame clones, with some not included. The sample lists about 74,000 clones, roughly 86% seen once, with 36% in the top ten. The source material was peripheral blood. The clonotype originates from a man between 65 and 85 years old with acute or convalescent COVID-19. This chain joins TRBV28 and TRBJ1-5; D uncertain. Written as DNA, the CDR3 is TGTGCCAGCAGTTTACCGGGGAACAACAATCAGCCCCAGCATTTT. Protein: CASSLPGNNNQPQHF.